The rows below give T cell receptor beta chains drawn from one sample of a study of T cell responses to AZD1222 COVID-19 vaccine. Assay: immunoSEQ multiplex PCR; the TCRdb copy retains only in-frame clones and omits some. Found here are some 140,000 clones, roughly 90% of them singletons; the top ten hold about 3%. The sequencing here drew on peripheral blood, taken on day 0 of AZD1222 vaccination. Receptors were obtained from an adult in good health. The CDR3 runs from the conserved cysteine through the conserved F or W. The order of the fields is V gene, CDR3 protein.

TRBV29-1	CSVEVRRTGGSPLHF
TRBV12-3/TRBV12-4	CASRPPGAEAFF
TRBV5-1	CASSWQGQANTEAFF
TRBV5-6	CASSLRGQIYGYTF
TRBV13	CASSFKSSGSNTGELFF
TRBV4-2	CASSRTGTGANVLTF
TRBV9	CASSVEGQGTEAFF
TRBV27	CASSLGALLGTEAFF
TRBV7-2	CASSLAGGAYNEQFF
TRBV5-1	CASSLGQLLNEQFF
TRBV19	CASSMRVAGNQPQHF
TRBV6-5	CASKLRGSNQPQHF
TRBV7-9	CASSLVEGRAYGYTF
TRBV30	CAWSVSRVRDEQYF
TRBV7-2	CASSLAYRGWETQYF
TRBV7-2	CASSLDGSGSADTQYF
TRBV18	CASFTGTYGTEAFF
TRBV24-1	CATSDRRNQPQHF
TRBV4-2	CASSQDGSGLGGANTEAFF
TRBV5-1	CASSLVWGLGTDTQYF